Below, 16 T cell receptor beta chains from the same sample are listed, as sequenced in a study of T cells in Graves' hyperthyroidism and ophthalmopathy. The investigators amplified TCR beta CDR3 regions from RNA transcripts. First-round RT-PCR targeting the TCR CDR3 was performed with the HTBI primer set. TCRdb re-called the multiplex PCR reads with MiXCR, one entry per CDR3 protein. Of more than 300,000 distinct CDR3 sequences listed, over 11% are singletons. The material sequenced was blood. These receptors were taken from a woman aged 55-75 years with Graves' hyperthyroidism.

This clonotype was seen many times. The V and J genes are TRBV18 and TRBJ2-1, with D perhaps TRBD1 (5 bases). Trimming pared 0 bases from V and 1 base from J, leaving 10 bases between. Germline CDR1 and CDR2: KGHSH and LQKENI. CDR3 size: 16 residues. The CDR3 DNA is TGTGCCAGCTCACCACCCGGTGGGGCATCCTACAATGAGCAGTTCTTC. This translates into CASSPPGGASYNEQFF.

This clonotype has a count of ten or more. An end of the junction differs from the germline gene, which may be a read error. V and J are TRBV28 and TRBJ1-4; no clear D gene. Per germline, CDR1 MDHEN and CDR2 SYDVKM. The CDR3 sequence is 14 residues long. The CDR3 coding sequence is TGTGCCAACAGTTTAACTTACGTCGGTGAAAAACTGTTTTTT. Translated, it gives CANSLTYVGEKLFF.

CDR3 DNA: TGTGCCAGCAGCTTAACAAACAGGGACGAGCAGTACTTC. Protein: CASSLTNRDEQYF. J is TRBJ2-7 and V is TRBV7-6, with a weak D call TRBD1 (6 bases). Germline-derived CDR1 and CDR2 are SGHVS and FNYEAQ. The germline V and J ends were trimmed by 2 bases and 5 bases, with 10 bases remaining between them. This CDR3 has 13 residues.

This clonotype was found a few times. The chain joins TRBV5-1 to TRBJ2-3; D not certain. The germline V gene has CDR1 SGHRS and CDR2 YFSETQ. The CDR3 is 16 amino acids. Trimming shortened V by 0 bases and J by 2 bases, and 13 bases separated the two germline ends. The CDR3 DNA reads as TGCGCCAGCAGCTTGGTGTCTTCCTGGGCCACAGATACGCAGTATTTT. Translating gives CASSLVSSWATDTQYF.

The chain carries TRBV28 and TRBJ2-7; tentative D call: TRBD1 (6 bases). The CDR3 is made up of 13 amino acids. Germline V gene data show CDR1 as MDHEN and CDR2 as SYDVKM. The V end was cut by 10 bases, the J end by 2 bases, with 15 bases between. Written as DNA, the CDR3 is TGTGCCACCTCGGGACATAGTACCTACGAGCAGTACTTC. Protein product: CATSGHSTYEQYF.

As for this clonotype: A single base separates this from a much larger clone, so it may be a read error. The V call is TRBV7-9, the J call TRBJ2-1; 9 nucleotides match TRBD2. The CDR3 contains 16 residues. The germline V gene has CDR1 SEHNR and CDR2 FQNEAQ (reference sequence). After removal of 0 bases from V and 5 bases from J, the junction contained 5 bases not matched to a gene. The CDR3, as DNA: TGTGCCAGCAGCTTAGCGGCGGGAGGGCCGCACAATGAGCAGTTCTTC. Its protein is CASSLAAGGPHNEQFF.

The V call is TRBV20-1, the J call TRBJ2-1, with TRBD2 matching 9 bases. Trimming removed 3 bases from V and 2 bases from J; junction bases left unmatched: 2. The CDR3 extends over 14 amino acids. Looked up from germline, CDR1 is DFQATT and CDR2 is SNEGSKA (reference sequence). This CDR3 reads CSASRGGAYNEQFF. CDR3 bases: TGCAGTGCTAGTCGCGGGGGGGCCTACAATGAGCAGTTCTTC.

V gene TRBV27 combines with J gene TRBJ2-1; no firm D call. The germline CDR1 and CDR2 sequences are MNHEY and SMNVEV (reference sequence). The CDR3 length is 15 residues. Trimming left V 0 bases short and J 4 bases short, with 10 bases between. The CDR3: CASSLSSDTYNEQFF. CDR3 in DNA: TGTGCCAGCAGTTTATCGAGCGACACTTACAATGAGCAGTTCTTC.

This clonotype has at least ten counts. The chain is built from TRBV10-3 and TRBJ1-1; TRBD1 aligns across 7 bases. Germline V gene lookup returns CDR1 ENHRY and CDR2 SYGVKD. The CDR3 loop spans 14 amino acids. Trimming cost V 6 bases and J 0 bases; bases outside gene matches: 4. The CDR3 is CAIRAGQMNTEAFF. The CDR3 nucleotides read TGTGCCATCAGGGCGGGACAGATGAACACTGAAGCTTTCTTT.

This clonotype was recorded many times. The chain uses TRBV13 and TRBJ2-3, with TRBD2 matching 11 bases. After removal of 0 bases from V and 4 bases from J, the junction contained 9 bases not matched to a gene. Germline V gene data show CDR1 as PRHDT and CDR2 as FYEKMQ (reference sequence). The CDR3 runs 18 residues. CDR3 bases: TGTGCCAGCAGCTTAGGAGGGGTACTAGCGGGAGAGGCAGATACGCAGTATTTT. Translating gives CASSLGGVLAGEADTQYF.

Many counts were recorded for this clonotype. The gene calls are TRBV5-6 and TRBJ2-3; 10 bases agree with TRBD2. The CDR3 covers 17 residues. The germline V gene has CDR1 SGHDT and CDR2 YYEEEE. V lost 0 bases to trimming and J lost 5 bases; unmatched junction nucleotides: 9. This chain's CDR3 is CASSLAKSGRARDTQYF. Here the CDR3 DNA reads TGTGCCAGCAGCTTGGCCAAAAGCGGGAGGGCCAGAGATACGCAGTATTTT. Based on the CDR3 plus reference TRBV5-6 and TRBJ2-3, the full variable domain is DAGVTQSPTHLIKTRGQQVTLRCSPKSGHDTVSWYQQALGQGPQFIFQYYEEEERQRGNFPDRFSGHQFPNYSSELNVNALLLGDSALYLCASSLAKSGRARDTQYFGPGTRLTVL.

This clonotype appeared many times. This rearrangement joins TRBV9 to TRBJ2-3; D not certain. CDR3 size: 11 residues. V dropped 0 bases and J dropped 5 bases, with 1 base sitting between them. Germline V gene sequence: CDR1 SGDLS, CDR2 YYNGEE. The CDR3 region is CASSVGDTQYF. In DNA, the CDR3 is TGTGCCAGCAGCGTAGGAGATACGCAGTATTTT.

J is TRBJ2-1 and V is TRBV12-5, with D tentatively TRBD2 (5 bases). Looked up from germline, CDR1 is LGHNT and CDR2 is FRNRAP. Between the trimmed V and J ends, which lost 3 bases and 2 bases, there was a span of 11 bases. This CDR3 contains 15 residues. The CDR3 sequence is CASGFAGTAYNEQFF. CDR3 coding DNA: TGTGCTAGTGGTTTCGCGGGTACAGCCTACAATGAGCAGTTCTTC. Full variable domain (outside the CDR3, taken from reference TRBV12-5 and TRBJ2-1): DARVTQTPRHKVTEMGQEVTMRCQPILGHNTVFWYRQTMMQGLELLAYFRNRAPLDDSGMPKDRFSAEMPDATLATLKIQPSEPRDSAVYFCASGFAGTAYNEQFFGPGTRLTVL.

The sample holds many counts of this clonotype. DNA of the CDR3: TGCGCCAGCAGCCCCCAGGGGGCGAACACTGAAGCTTTCTTT. Amino acids: CASSPQGANTEAFF. The chain joins TRBV5-1 to TRBJ1-1, with 8 bases aligning to TRBD1. The ends lost 4 bases at V and 1 base at J; junction bases unmatched: 3. The germline gives CDR1 SGHRS, CDR2 YFSETQ. The length of the CDR3 is 14 residues. Based on the CDR3 plus reference TRBV5-1 and TRBJ1-1, the full variable domain is KAGVTQTPRYLIKTRGQQVTLSCSPISGHRSVSWYQQTPGQGLQFLFEYFSETQRNKGNFPGRFSGRQFSNSRSEMNVSTLELGDSALYLCASSPQGANTEAFFGQGTRLTVV.

This clonotype was seen at least ten times. This chain joins TRBV2 and TRBJ2-1; 16 nucleotides agree with TRBD2. CDR3 length equals 16 residues. V trimming: 1 base; J trimming: 8 bases; junction bases outside the gene matches: 2. Germline lookup yields CDR1 SNHLY and CDR2 FYNNEI. CDR3 nucleotide sequence: TGTGCCAGCAGTGAAGAGGGACTAGCGGGAGGGGATGAGCAGTTCTTC. Protein sequence: CASSEEGLAGGDEQFF.

This clonotype was counted at least ten times. The chain employs TRBV29-1 and TRBJ2-3; D is possibly TRBD1 (5 bases). The V end lost 6 bases, the J end lost 4 bases, and 23 bases lay between the germline ends. CDR1 SQVTM and CDR2 ANQGSEA come from the germline V gene. This CDR3 has 16 residues. CDR3 in DNA: TGCAGCGTCTGGGAAGGTCGACAAGCAGGGTCAGATACGCAGTATTTT. Translated: CSVWEGRQAGSDTQYF.